This T cell receptor (beta chain) was sequenced during a study of T cell repertoires in cytomegalovirus infection. For the study at large: CMV epitopes, recently identified HLA-C-restricted and well-studied HLA-B-restricted, were used. Both a matching HLA type and CMV infection were indicated by public TCR beta signatures.

From the reads, TCRdb called clonotypes with MiXCR, one entry per CDR3 protein. This sample has a few hundred thousand distinct CDR3 sequences, with about 35% found just once. Germline CDR1 LNHNV, CDR2 YYDKDF (reference sequence). V lost 2 bases and J lost 0, with 5 bases in between. This CDR3 contains 15 residues. As regards this clonotype: Its matching antigen is unknown.

Study-wide findings and caveats: Dominant in the ex vivo response were TCR beta clonotypes restricted by HLA-C and specific for CMV. Cumulative public TCR beta family frequency identified CMV carriers with the relevant HLA.

The V gene is TRBV15, the J gene TRBJ2-6; no definite D call. The sample in question was cultured PBMCs, obtained from culture after CMV antigen stimulation. The source of this sequence is a human donor in good health (CMV status not recorded). Some clones in this sample may be carry-over from other donors' samples. CDR3 in amino acids: CATSRRNSGANVLTF. The CDR3, as DNA: TGTGCCACCAGCAGACGGAACTCTGGGGCCAACGTCCTGACTTTC. Full variable domain (missing parts from reference TRBV15 and TRBJ2-6): DAMVIQNPRYQVTQFGKPVTLSCSQTLNHNVMYWYQQKSSQAPKLLFHYYDKDFNNEADTPDNFQSRRPNTSFCFLDIRSPGLGDTAMYLCATSRRNSGANVLTFGAGSRLTVL.